What follows describes a single T cell receptor beta chain. CDR3 length equals 17 residues. In germline, CDR1 is LNHNV, CDR2 YYDKDF (reference sequence). V was cut by 0 bases and J by 0 bases, with 15 bases left in between. This record comes from a study of Ad26.COV2.S vaccination and SARS-CoV-2 variants. Study at large: Donor was one of the participants in the Ad26.COV2.S arm of the COV1001 trial.

Measured with immunoSEQ multiplex PCR; TCRdb has only the in-frame clones, and not every one. Of roughly 350,000 clones in the sample, approximately 90% were seen once. Described treatment: 19 received Ad26.COV2.S at low or high dose, single or two shots; several received placebo; per-sample allocation not given. Samples came from day 63 after the first vaccine or placebo injection. This chain uses TRBV15 with TRBJ2-7, with a weak D call TRBD1 (5 bases). This clonotype originated in a person aged 18-60 years who received the Ad26.COV2.S COVID-19 vaccine or a placebo. The sample was peripheral blood, taken in a trial of Ad26.COV2.S vaccine versus placebo. The CDR3, as DNA: TGTGCCACCAGCAGAGATCTTGGGGCCCCGGGCTCCTACGAGCAGTACTTC. Translated: CATSRDLGAPGSYEQYF.